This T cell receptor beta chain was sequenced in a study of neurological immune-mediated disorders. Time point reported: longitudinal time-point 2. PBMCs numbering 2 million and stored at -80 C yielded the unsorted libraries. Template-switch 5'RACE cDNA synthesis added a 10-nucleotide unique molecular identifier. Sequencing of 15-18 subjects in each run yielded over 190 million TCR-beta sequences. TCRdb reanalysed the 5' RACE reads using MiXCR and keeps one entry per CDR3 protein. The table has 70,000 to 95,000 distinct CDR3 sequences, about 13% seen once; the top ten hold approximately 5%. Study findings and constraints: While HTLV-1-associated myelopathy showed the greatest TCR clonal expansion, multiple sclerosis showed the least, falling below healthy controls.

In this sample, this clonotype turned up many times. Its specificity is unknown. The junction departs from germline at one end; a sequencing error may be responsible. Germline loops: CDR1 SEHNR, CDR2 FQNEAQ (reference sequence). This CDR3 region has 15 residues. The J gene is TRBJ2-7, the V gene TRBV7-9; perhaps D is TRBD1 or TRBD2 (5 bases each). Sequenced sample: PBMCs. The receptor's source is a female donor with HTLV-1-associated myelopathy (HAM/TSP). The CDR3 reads CASGRTDPGTAEPYF. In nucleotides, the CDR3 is TGTGCCAGCGGACGGACGGATCCCGGGACCGCGGAGCCGTACTTC.